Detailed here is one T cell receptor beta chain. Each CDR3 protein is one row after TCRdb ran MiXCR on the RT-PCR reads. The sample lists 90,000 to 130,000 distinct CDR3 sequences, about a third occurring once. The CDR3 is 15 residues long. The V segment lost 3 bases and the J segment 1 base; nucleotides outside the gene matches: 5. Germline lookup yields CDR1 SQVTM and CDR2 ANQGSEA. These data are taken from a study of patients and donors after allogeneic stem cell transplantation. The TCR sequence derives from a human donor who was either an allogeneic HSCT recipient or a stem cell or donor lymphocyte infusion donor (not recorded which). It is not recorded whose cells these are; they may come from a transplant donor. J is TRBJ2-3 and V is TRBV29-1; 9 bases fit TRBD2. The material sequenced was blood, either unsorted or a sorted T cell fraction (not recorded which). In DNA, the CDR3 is TGCAGCGTTGACGGCTTAGCGGGAGGCACAGATACGCAGTATTTT. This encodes CSVDGLAGGTDTQYF.